This T cell receptor beta chain was documented in a study of blood T cell repertoires in COVID-19. The wider study: Some COVID-19 samples were acute and others convalescent; all came from the United States, Italy and Spain.

Two negative PCRs, clearance, or symptom resolution had been documented for recovered Cohort 3 donors. The method was immunoSEQ multiplex PCR; TCRdb's version includes in-frame clones alone and lacks a portion of them. The repertoire holds a few hundred thousand clones, with approximately 90% as singletons. This CDR3 is built from 13 residues. CDR1 and CDR2 from the germline V gene are MNHEY and SMNVEV (reference sequence). Trimming left V 5 bases short and J 2 bases short, with 10 bases between. V is TRBV27 and J is TRBJ2-7; the D is unclear. This TCR was recovered from a middle-aged woman who had recovered from COVID-19. Sequenced input: PBMCs or T cells enriched from blood (not recorded which). The CDR3 loop is CASSDTVAYEQYF. CDR3 coding DNA: TGTGCCAGCAGTGATACAGTTGCCTACGAGCAGTACTTC.